These 20 T cell receptor beta chains were all obtained from the same sample, sequenced in a study of spatial heterogeneity in lung cancer. The study, taken as a whole, reports: Tumor mutation counts were tracked by expanded intratumoral alpha and beta TCR counts.

TCRdb recomputed calls from the 5' RACE reads with MiXCR, one row per CDR3 protein. The sample carries 9,500 to 13,000 distinct CDR3 sequences, 8% recorded once. Noted time point: sample taken at primary tumor resection. These receptors have no known antigen. This specimen consisted of lung tumor tissue, obtained at surgery. Source of these receptors: a male donor with early-stage non-small cell lung cancer.

In its sample, this clonotype was seen a few times. V and J are TRBV2 and TRBJ2-7; D gene unclear. Germline CDR1 is SNHLY and CDR2 is FYNNEI. Trimming pared 6 bases from V and 4 bases from J, leaving 10 bases between. The CDR3 contains 12 residues. This chain's CDR3 is CASSPSYYEQYF. CDR3 bases: TGTGCCAGCAGCCCCAGTTATTACGAGCAGTACTTC.

This clonotype was seen only a few times. The chain is built from TRBV20-1 and TRBJ1-1; possibly TRBD1 for D (6 bases). Germline CDR1 reads DFQATT; CDR2 reads SNEGSKA (reference sequence). The CDR3 spans 14 residues. V shed 3 bases and J shed 11 bases, with 22 bases lying between them. CDR3 sequence (DNA): TGCAGTGCTAGTTCTGAGACAGGTTCCTTGGGGGCTTTCTTT. Translated, it gives CSASSETGSLGAFF.

This clonotype was observed a handful of times. The chain links TRBV10-3 to TRBJ1-4, with a tentative D call TRBD1 (6 bases). Germline lookup yields CDR1 ENHRY and CDR2 SYGVKD. The CDR3 length is 15 residues. The V end was cut by 0 bases, the J end by 8 bases, with 13 bases between. The CDR3 DNA follows: TGTGCCATCAGTGAGTCGGGGGGGCCCGGCGAAAAACTGTTTTTT. Amino acid sequence: CAISESGGPGEKLFF.

In this sample, this clonotype turned up many times. The V gene is TRBV27, the J gene TRBJ2-4; perhaps D is TRBD1 or TRBD2 (6 bases each). CDR3 length: 16 amino acids. The V end was cut by 3 bases, the J end by 3 bases, with 15 bases between. Germline V gene data show CDR1 as MNHEY and CDR2 as SMNVEV (reference sequence). The CDR3: CASSFGGHWGKNIQYF. CDR3 bases: TGTGCCAGCAGTTTCGGGGGACATTGGGGCAAAAACATTCAGTACTTC.

The chain is built from TRBV15 and TRBJ2-7; 7 bases map to TRBD2. Germline CDR1 is LNHNV and CDR2 is YYDKDF (reference sequence). Trimming at V came to 0 bases and at J to 6 bases, leaving 8 bases not matched to a gene. CDR3 length: 15 residues. The CDR3 DNA sequence: TGTGCCACCAGCAGAGATAGGGCGGGAGCGGCCGAGCAGTACTTC. Protein product: CATSRDRAGAAEQYF.

Judged by abundance, this clonotype is medium-sized (0.01 to 0.1%). The chain couples TRBV6-5 to TRBJ1-1; TRBD1 is a possible D gene (6 bases). This CDR3 has 15 residues. The V gene lost 0 bases and the J gene lost 5 bases, with 13 bases spanning the gap. The germline CDR1 and CDR2 sequences are MNHEY and SVGAGI. As DNA, the CDR3 is TGTGCCAGCAGTTACTCTCCGGGGGCCCGTACTGAAGCTTTCTTT. Its protein product is CASSYSPGARTEAFF.

The V gene is TRBV5-1, the J gene TRBJ1-2, with 7 nucleotides matching TRBD1. Germline CDR1 SGHRS, CDR2 YFSETQ. With 0 bases clipped from V and 7 bases from J, the junction kept 6 bases outside the gene matches. The CDR3 loop spans 14 amino acids. The chain's CDR3 is CASSLETTGSGYTF. Here the CDR3 DNA reads TGCGCCAGCAGCTTGGAGACGACAGGGTCTGGCTACACCTTC.

This clonotype was seen a handful of times. The rearrangement joins TRBV7-2 to TRBJ1-5; weak D call: TRBD1 (5 bases). Germline lookup yields CDR1 SGHTA and CDR2 FQGNSA. Trimming pared 5 bases from V and 6 bases from J, leaving 14 bases between. The CDR3 is 14 amino acids. CDR3 sequence reads: CASSGSVRGQPQHF. CDR3 bases: TGTGCCAGCAGCGGTAGTGTAAGGGGTCAGCCCCAGCATTTT.

This clonotype is deemed medium-sized. V gene TRBV20-1 combines with J gene TRBJ1-6; TRBD1 agrees at 9 bases. Germline V gene sequence: CDR1 DFQATT, CDR2 SNEGSKA (reference sequence). The ends lost 0 bases at V and 4 bases at J; junction bases unmatched: 4. The CDR3 extends over 16 amino acids. CDR3 region: CSARDDRGKYNSPLHF. The CDR3 nucleotides read TGCAGTGCTAGAGATGACAGGGGGAAATATAATTCACCCCTCCACTTT.

This clonotype was counted ten times or more. The junction differs from germline at one of its ends, possibly a read error. The chain employs TRBV10-3 and TRBJ2-3; 10 bases map to TRBD1. The CDR3 consists of 15 residues. Germline-derived CDR1 and CDR2 are ENHRY and SYGVKD. CDR3 DNA: TGTGCCATCAGTGAGTCCCCGGGACAGGGGCTTAACCGGGATTTT. It codes for CAISESPGQGLNRDF.

This clonotype was seen at least ten times. This chain uses TRBV2 with TRBJ2-2, with D tentatively TRBD2 (6 bases). Deletions cut 8 bases from V and 2 bases from J, with 12 bases between. The CDR3 has 14 residues. Looked up from germline, CDR1 is SNHLY and CDR2 is FYNNEI. The chain's CDR3 is CASGGSGNTGELFF. The CDR3 DNA reads as TGTGCCAGCGGGGGTAGCGGTAACACCGGGGAGCTGTTTTTT.

This clonotype has at least ten counts. The chain is built from TRBV28 and TRBJ2-4, with a tentative D call TRBD2 (6 bases). The CDR3 loop spans 16 amino acids. Germline V gene sequence: CDR1 MDHEN, CDR2 SYDVKM. V was pared by 4 bases and J by 0 bases, with 13 bases between. The CDR3 DNA reads TGTGCCAGCAGTTCCATTCTAGCGATAGCCAAAAACATTCAGTACTTC. Amino acids: CASSSILAIAKNIQYF.

This clonotype was detected many times. The CDR3 loop is CASSLAKVGNEQFF. For the CDR3, the DNA is TGTGCCAGCAGCTTAGCCAAGGTGGGGAATGAGCAGTTCTTC. The chain uses TRBV7-9 and TRBJ2-1; D gene ambiguous. Per the germline V gene, CDR1 is SEHNR and CDR2 is FQNEAQ (reference sequence). There are 14 residues in the CDR3. V was cut by 0 bases and J by 7 bases, with 10 bases left in between.

By proportion, this clonotype is medium-sized. This sequence joins TRBV6-6 and TRBJ2-3; TRBD2 aligns across 7 bases. V was pared by 6 bases and J by 5 bases, with 8 bases of the junction left unmatched. The CDR3 runs 14 residues. The germline V gene has CDR1 MNHNY and CDR2 SVGAGI (reference sequence). The CDR3 DNA reads TGTGCCAGCAGACGGACTAGAAGTGAAGATACGCAGTATTTT. It specifies CASRRTRSEDTQYF.

This chain joins TRBV28 and TRBJ1-2; D unresolved. The CDR3 is made up of 13 amino acids. Germline V lookup: CDR1 MDHEN, CDR2 SYDVKM. Trimming cost V 6 bases and J 0 bases, with 8 bases left between them. The CDR3 sequence: CASSPPSNYGYTF. The CDR3 bases are TGTGCCAGCAGCCCCCCCTCTAACTATGGCTACACCTTC.

The rearrangement uses TRBV6-1 and TRBJ2-2; 8 bases align to TRBD2. This CDR3 has 14 amino acids. CDR1 MNHNS and CDR2 SASEGT come from the germline V gene. Trimming took 5 bases from V and 5 from J; bases not matched to a gene: 4. The CDR3 DNA reads as TGTGCCAGCAGTTGGCGGGAGGTGACCGGGGAGCTGTTTTTT. This sequence encodes CASSWREVTGELFF.

The genes are TRBV20-1 and TRBJ2-5; perhaps TRBD2 as D (7 bases). The V gene's germline CDR1 is DFQATT and CDR2 SNEGSKA (reference sequence). V was pared by 5 bases and J by 1 base, with 17 bases between. The CDR3 covers 15 residues. The CDR3 sequence is CSACLLGGLQETQYF. As DNA, the CDR3 is TGCAGTGCTTGTCTACTCGGGGGGCTCCAAGAGACCCAGTACTTC.

This sequence joins TRBV12-3 or TRBV12-4 and TRBJ1-5; no firm D call. This CDR3 is 14 amino acids long. The V end lost 7 bases, the J end lost 6 bases, and 16 bases lay between the germline ends. CDR3 nucleotide sequence: TGTGCCAGCACCGATCTTAATAATGGTCAGCCCCAGCATTTT. Translated: CASTDLNNGQPQHF.

The sample holds many counts of this clonotype. Here the CDR3 reads CASSYGWGSGNTIYF. Written as DNA, the CDR3 is TGTGCCAGCAGTTACGGGTGGGGCTCTGGAAACACCATATATTTT. V gene TRBV6-5 combines with J gene TRBJ1-3; D unresolved. The CDR3 extends over 15 amino acids. Germline CDR1 and CDR2: MNHEY and SVGAGI. Trimming took 2 bases from V and 0 from J, leaving 8 bases between them.

This clonotype was counted at least ten times. The chain combines TRBV6-5 with TRBJ2-2, with TRBD1 matching over 7 bases. The trim removed 4 bases at V and 7 bases at J, leaving 6 bases unmatched. The CDR3 consists of 14 residues. Germline CDR1 is MNHEY and CDR2 is SVGAGI. The CDR3 reads CASSLGQINGELFF. In nucleotides, the CDR3 is TGTGCCAGCAGTTTGGGACAGATAAACGGGGAGCTGTTTTTT.